The sequence of this T cell receptor beta chain was determined in a study of T cell responses to AZD1222 COVID-19 vaccine. Study details: Second-dose intervals near 4 or 12 weeks were combined. Study-wide points: Elevations in Spike-specific TCR breadth and depth followed administration of two AZD1222 doses. AZD1222 recipients seropositive at baseline numbered only five to seven. Sampling that yielded the repertoires occurred only after the peak T cell response.

Comment on this clone: The target antigen is unknown.

The V gene end was trimmed by 11 bases and the J gene end by 4 bases; junction bases not matched to a gene: 10. This CDR3 region has 14 residues. The germline V gene has CDR1 SGHTA and CDR2 FQGNSA. TCRdb's table, derived via immunoSEQ multiplex PCR, lists solely in-frame clones and lacks some. This table has around 58,000 clones, about 86% appearing once. This specimen consisted of peripheral blood, obtained on day 0 of AZD1222 vaccination. This sequence was found in an adult in good health. The V gene is TRBV7-2, the J gene TRBJ2-2; 7 positions agree with TRBD1. DNA of the CDR3: TGTGCCGGCAAGACAGGGATGGGCACCGGGGAGCTGTTTTTT. Encoded protein: CAGKTGMGTGELFF.